The clone carrying this T cell receptor beta chain was counted between two and nine times. The antigen is undetermined. This entry is derived from a study of identical twins. Study-level points and caveats: Out-of-frame alpha sequences that twins shared showed excess low generation probability. Models underestimated how often monozygotic twins shared out-of-frame TCR alpha.

cDNA molecules carried unique molecular identifiers, and template switching added a universal primer site. TCRdb re-derived calls from the 5' RACE reads in MiXCR, one entry per CDR3 protein. In the table there are about 900,000 distinct CDR3 sequences, 9% to 15% of which are singletons. Separately, the same data were catalogued under a study of yellow fever vaccine responses in identical twins.

The material sequenced was PBMCs. The clonotype originates from a woman between 18 and 29 years old in good health.

Here the CDR3 reads CASGDRAEQYF. The CDR3 nucleotides are TGCGCCAGCGGGGACAGGGCCGAGCAGTACTTC. The chain couples TRBV5-1 to TRBJ2-7; 9 bases map to TRBD1. V shed 7 bases, J shed 6 bases, and the junction held 2 bases outside the gene matches. Germline V CDR1 and CDR2: SGHRS, YFSETQ. The CDR3 is 11 residues long.